What follows are 18 T cell receptor beta chains derived from one specimen sequenced in a study of blood T cells in healthy people across ages. With a J-beta primer mix and a sample-barcoded 5' primer, a second PCR ran about 6 to 11 cycles. TCRdb used MiXCR to reprocess the 5' RACE reads, holding one entry per CDR3 protein. Of hundreds of thousands of distinct CDR3 sequences in the sample, less than 45% were seen once. The specimen sequenced was blood. These receptors all stem from an elderly man in good health.

The chain combines TRBV29-1 with TRBJ1-1; D ambiguous. Germline assignment: CDR1 SQVTM and CDR2 ANQGSEA. V shed 4 bases and J shed 1 base, with 16 bases lying between them. This CDR3 comprises 15 residues. CDR3 DNA sequence: TGCAGCGTTGCCGCCACCGGACGTAGGAACACTGAAGCTTTCTTT. This codes for CSVAATGRRNTEAFF.

Regarding this clonotype: A much larger clone differs by one base, so this may be a read error. The V and J genes are TRBV15 and TRBJ2-7; 9 bases map to TRBD2. Germline values: CDR1 LNHNV, CDR2 YYDKDF (reference sequence). The J segment lost 7 bases and the V segment lost 3 bases, leaving 7 bases of the junction unmatched. The CDR3 length is 14 residues. The CDR3 DNA reads as TGTGCCACCAGCAGTGCGGGGGGGGAGGATGAGCAGTACTTC. Protein sequence: CATSSAGGEDEQYF.

The chain combines TRBV25-1 with TRBJ1-4; TRBD1 aligns across 7 bases. The V and J ends lost 4 bases and 6 bases, in that order; junction bases with no gene match: 8. CDR1 is MGHDK and CDR2 is SYGVNS in the germline V gene. This CDR3 has 15 amino acids. The DNA of the CDR3 is TGTGCCAGCAGTGCCGTACGGGACAGCTATGAAAAACTGTTTTTT. Its translation is CASSAVRDSYEKLFF. Combining the CDR3 with reference TRBV25-1 and TRBJ1-4 gives the whole variable domain EADIYQTPRYLVIGTGKKITLECSQTMGHDKMYWYQQDPGMELHLIHYSYGVNSTEKGDLSSESTVSRIRTEHFPLTLESARPSHTSQYLCASSAVRDSYEKLFFGSGTQLSVL.

This chain uses TRBV18 with TRBJ2-1; 7 nucleotides align to TRBD2. The V gene end was trimmed by 2 bases and the J gene end by 5 bases; junction bases not matched to a gene: 6. The CDR3 length is 15 residues. Germline V gives CDR1 KGHSH, CDR2 LQKENI. The CDR3 DNA is TGTGCCAGCTCACCAAATCTAGCGGATGACAATGAGCAGTTCTTC. Amino acid sequence: CASSPNLADDNEQFF.

The V call is TRBV12-3 or TRBV12-4, the J call TRBJ2-1, with D perhaps matching TRBD2 (6 bases). The CDR3 is 16 amino acids. Trimming cost V 2 bases and J 3 bases, with 14 bases left between them. CDR3 region: CASSLFLDYLYNEQFF. The CDR3 DNA follows: TGTGCCAGCAGTTTATTTCTGGACTACCTCTACAATGAGCAGTTCTTC.

The sample holds many counts of this clonotype. The chain is built from TRBV29-1 and TRBJ2-1, with 9 bases fitting TRBD2. The CDR3 length is 14 residues. The germline gives CDR1 SQVTM, CDR2 ANQGSEA. The trim removed 3 bases at V and 5 bases at J, leaving 5 bases unmatched. The CDR3 protein is CSVDTRGGNNEQFF. The CDR3 DNA sequence: TGCAGCGTTGACACGCGGGGGGGAAACAATGAGCAGTTCTTC.

The J gene is TRBJ2-7, the V gene TRBV27; D uncertain. Trimming removed 3 bases at V and 7 bases at J, with 16 bases between. CDR3 size: 14 residues. Germline CDR1 is MNHEY and CDR2 is SMNVEV (reference sequence). The CDR3 DNA reads as TGTGCCAGCAGTTTTACCTACGGATCGACAGAGCAGTACTTC. Translating it yields CASSFTYGSTEQYF.

V gene TRBV6-2 or TRBV6-3 combines with J gene TRBJ2-1; the match to TRBD2 covers 8 bases. The V segment lost 7 bases and the J segment 6 bases; nucleotides outside the gene matches: 14. Germline CDR1 and CDR2: MNHEY and SVGEGT. The CDR3 has 16 amino acids. The CDR3: CASTRAGTSLPNEQFF. The CDR3 DNA is TGTGCCAGCACACGCGCGGGGACTAGTCTTCCCAATGAGCAGTTCTTC.

This clonotype has a handful of counts. The V call is TRBV5-1, the J call TRBJ2-1, with D perhaps TRBD2 (6 bases). With 0 bases removed from V and 2 bases from J, the gap between germline ends came to 12 bases. This CDR3 comprises 16 residues. CDR1 SGHRS and CDR2 YFSETQ come from the germline V gene. CDR3 in DNA: TGCGCCAGCAGCTTGGCCTTCGGGAGCCCCTACAATGAGCAGTTCTTC. Amino acids: CASSLAFGSPYNEQFF.

Details on this clonotype: A much larger clone sits a single nucleotide away, making a read error possible. The DNA of the CDR3 is TGTGCCAGCAGCTCGCCTCTAATGCGGGAGGTCAACAGTGAGCAGTACTTC. It codes for CASSSPLMREVNSEQYF. The chain joins TRBV7-9 to TRBJ2-5, with 8 positions matching TRBD2. V lost 4 bases and J lost 11; bases outside the gene matches: 21. Germline V gene sequence: CDR1 SEHNR, CDR2 FQNEAQ (reference sequence). The CDR3 loop spans 17 amino acids. The variable domain in full, with the rest retrieved from reference TRBV7-9 and TRBJ2-5, is DTGVSQNPRHKITKRGQNVTFRCDPISEHNRLYWYRQTLGQGPEFLTYFQNEAQLEKSRLLSDRFSAERPKGSFSTLEIQRTEQGDSAMYLCASSSPLMREVNSEQYFGPGTRLLVL.

This chain uses TRBV20-1 with TRBJ2-3, with TRBD2 as a possible D gene (7 bases). The CDR3 spans 16 residues. V lost 2 bases and J 3 bases, leaving 18 bases between the germline ends. CDR1 is DFQATT and CDR2 is SNEGSKA in the germline V gene (reference sequence). The CDR3 protein is CSARRGGGGATDTQYF. In DNA form, the CDR3 reads TGCAGTGCTAGACGGGGTGGTGGGGGGGCGACAGATACGCAGTATTTT.

The table lists this clonotype with a few counts. The chain is built from TRBV7-2 and TRBJ1-2, with D maybe TRBD1 (5 bases). Per the germline V gene, CDR1 is SGHTA and CDR2 is FQGNSA. Trimming removed 2 bases at V and 4 bases at J, with 14 bases between. The CDR3 totals 15 residues. In nucleotides, the CDR3 is TGTGCCAGCAGCTTACCCCACGCAGGGCCCTATGGCTACACCTTC. It is translated as CASSLPHAGPYGYTF. The full variable domain, in which reference TRBV7-2 and TRBJ1-2 provide the parts outside the CDR3, is GAGVSQSPSNKVTEKGKDVELRCDPISGHTALYWYRQSLGQGLEFLIYFQGNSAPDKSGLPSDRFSAERTGGSVSTLTIQRTQQEDSAVYLCASSLPHAGPYGYTFGSGTRLTVV.

The CDR3 DNA reads as TGTGCCAGCAGTGACAGCCGGATTAGATATAGCGCAGATACGCAGTATTTT. Translated, it gives CASSDSRIRYSADTQYF. V gene TRBV12-3 or TRBV12-4 combines with J gene TRBJ2-3; D is possibly TRBD1 or TRBD2 (5 bases each). Trimming removed 5 bases at V and 4 bases at J, with 22 bases between. This CDR3 is 17 amino acids long.

With respect to this clonotype: At one boundary the junction diverges from the germline segment, which might be a read error. J is TRBJ2-5 and V is TRBV5-1; weak D call: TRBD2 (5 bases). Germline V gene sequence: CDR1 SGHRS, CDR2 YFSETQ. The CDR3 consists of 13 residues. CDR3 nucleotide sequence: TGCGCCAGCAGTAGAGCGGAGAGGGAGACCCGGTACTTC. Amino acid sequence: CASSRAERETRYF.

Turning to this clonotype: One base away lies a much larger clone, so this may be a sequencing read error. J is TRBJ2-5 and V is TRBV12-3 or TRBV12-4, with 11 bases matching TRBD2. Losses at the gene ends were 5 bases for V and 4 bases for J; bases not matched to a gene: 18. The CDR3 sequence is 19 residues long. CDR3 coding DNA: TGTGCCAGCAGTCATCGACTCACTAGCGGGGGTACCGGGAGAGAGACCCAGTACTTC. The encoded protein is CASSHRLTSGGTGRETQYF.

The rearrangement links TRBV7-7 to TRBJ2-2, with D maybe TRBD1 (5 bases). CDR1 and CDR2 from the germline V gene are SSHAT and FNYEAQ (reference sequence). Trimming removed 2 bases at V and 3 bases at J, with 13 bases between. This CDR3 has 16 residues. CDR3 in DNA: TGTGCCAGCAGCTTATTCCCGGACAAAGACACCGGGGAGCTGTTTTTT. Its protein is CASSLFPDKDTGELFF.

This clonotype was recorded a few times. The rearrangement uses TRBV4-2 and TRBJ2-1, with TRBD1 matching 10 bases. Germline V gene data show CDR1 as LGHNA and CDR2 as YNFKEQ. This CDR3 contains 16 residues. V lost 4 bases and J lost 7; bases outside the gene matches: 10. The CDR3 DNA reads TGTGCCAGCAGCCCTCCGGGACAGGGGACATCAAATGAGCAGTTCTTC. Amino acid sequence: CASSPPGQGTSNEQFF.

This clonotype showed up just a few times. The chain has TRBV10-1 and TRBJ2-7; D gene unclear. Per the germline V gene, CDR1 is WNHNN and CDR2 is SYGVQD (reference sequence). V lost 5 bases and J lost 2, with 10 bases in between. The CDR3 totals 13 residues. DNA for the CDR3: TGCGCCAGCAGTCCTAATGGGGCCTACGAGCAGTACTTC. It yields the protein CASSPNGAYEQYF.